This T cell receptor beta chain was observed in a study of CD8 T cells in Susac syndrome (dated by TCRdb to the late 2010s). Regarding the complete study: Of the Susac syndrome patients who were sequenced, six had clinically active disease and roughly eight were in clinical remission. At blood withdrawal, Susac syndrome patients were therapy-naive, treated with corticosteroids (with IVIg additionally given to some), or treated with IVIg alone. Repertoire sequencing was used to test whether CD8+ T cell activation and differentiation in Susac syndrome was antigen driven.

RNA was extracted using the RNeasy kit, and about 0.45 to 1 ug of the RNA was reverse transcribed with random hexamers. The immunoSEQ multiplex PCR assay, which covers 54 Vbeta and 13 Jbeta segments, was used to amplify TCR beta CDR3 regions. PCR amplification bias was corrected using a synthetic template baseline for primer optimization and computational correction. In the authors' own workflow: Only productive sequences were kept, with reads annotated to V, D and J genes according to IMGT and analyzed in immunoSEQ Analyzer. To calculate clonality, Shannon entropy was normalized by log2 of the number of productive unique sequences and then subtracted from one. For each patient and control, public and private clones were evaluated among the 100 most prevalent clones. Clones were defined as Susac-specific when absent from the healthy and MS cohorts, from some 1,100 published viral clones and from other ImmuneACCESS disease sequences. TCRdb redid the processing of the public reads, applying fastp at Q25 and MiXCR, and retained in-frame beta chains. Rows with one shared CDR3 protein collapse into an entry with the most common genes and DNA. TCRdb, not the original authors, processed these V and J calls. This sample has over 150,000 distinct CDR3 sequences in its table, and roughly 94% of those were observed once. Around 0.095% of the sample is in the top ten clones.

Comment on this clonotype: Its binding antigen is unknown. Within one base of it there is no much larger clone, and no base qualities were kept.

High-throughput TCR beta sequencing profiled peripheral blood CD8+ and CD4+ T cells from healthy donors, Susac syndrome patients and multiple sclerosis patients. The Susac syndrome patients fulfilled recently defined diagnostic criteria for definite or probable disease. Bulk CD8+ and CD4+ T cells were purified by magnetic negative isolation, whereas CD8+ TEMRA cells were enriched by FACS. Blood was collected in EDTA tubes and processed within 24 hours, with PBMCs isolated through density gradient centrifugation. PBMCs destined for TCR sequencing were cryopreserved in liquid nitrogen and later thawed in a 37 °C water bath. The sorted or isolated CD4+, CD8+ and CD8+ TEMRA cells reached a purity of at least 90%. The paper's findings and limits, for the study overall: No clonal expansion was detected in the CD4+ T cell repertoire of Susac syndrome patients. The study acknowledged that relatively few individuals were included in the TCR sequencing and HLA analysis.

Trimming removed 5 bases from V and 3 bases from J, leaving 8 bases between the germline ends. CDR1 MNHEY and CDR2 SMNVEV are derived from the germline V gene (reference sequence). From cysteine to phenylalanine, the CDR3 is 12 amino acids long. The CDR3 DNA has 36 bases and is translated from base 1. The sequence came from a human donor with Susac syndrome. The sequenced sample was CD4+ T cells from PBMCs. The V and J segments used are TRBV27 and TRBJ2-7; tentative D gene TRBD2, with 5 bases matching. The CDR3 protein sequence reads: CASSQLGYEQYF. The sequence in DNA is TGTGCCAGCAGTCAACTAGGCTACGAGCAGTACTTC.